The 24 T cell receptor beta chains listed next were all sequenced from one sample in a study of T cells in tuberculosis (dated 2018 in TCRdb). Libraries came from the immunoSEQ multiplex PCR assay. TCRdb took this table from immuneACCESS and kept in-frame rearrangements with V and J called. Such tables lack part of the clones; where checked against another copy, unresolved V genes explain under half of the gap, and the rest is unexplained. The sample yields 30,000 to 35,000 clones; about 90% were counted once. The ten largest clones represent around 7% of the sample. In the paper's terms, the time point label means: new active TB diagnosis, blood taken before or within 7 days of starting treatment. Sample: PBMCs, taken at tuberculosis diagnosis. The receptors derive from an adult with tuberculosis. Some clones in this sample may be carry-over from other donors' samples.

The chain combines TRBV2 with TRBJ2-1; D is perhaps TRBD2 (6 bases). V shed 4 bases and J shed 7 bases, with 17 bases lying between them. Germline V gives CDR1 SNHLY, CDR2 FYNNEI. CDR3 length equals 15 residues. The CDR3 spells CASSALGEVRNEQFF. The CDR3 nucleotides read TGTGCCAGCAGTGCCCTGGGGGAGGTAAGGAATGAGCAGTTCTTC.

The CDR3 spells CASSLRGPLGGELFF. CDR3 DNA sequence: TGTGCCAGCAGCTTGAGGGGGCCCCTCGGCGGGGAGCTGTTTTTT. This chain joins TRBV5-4 and TRBJ2-2, with 7 bases aligning to TRBD1. Per the germline V gene, CDR1 is SGHNT and CDR2 is YYREEE (reference sequence). The CDR3 extends over 15 amino acids. V dropped 1 base and J dropped 7; count of bases not matched to a gene: 7.

The chain employs TRBV4-2 and TRBJ1-4; 11 bases match TRBD1. There are 15 residues in the CDR3. V lost 3 bases, J lost 10 bases, and 7 bases stayed unmatched. Germline assignment: CDR1 LGHNA and CDR2 YNFKEQ. CDR3: CASSQEPGQGGKLFF. For the CDR3, the DNA is TGTGCCAGCAGCCAGGAACCGGGACAGGGGGGAAAACTGTTTTTT.

The rearrangement uses TRBV13 and TRBJ2-3, with 9 bases aligning to TRBD2. Germline trimming cut 2 bases from V and 2 bases from J; bases unmatched to any gene: 5. CDR3 size: 16 residues. Germline V gives CDR1 PRHDT, CDR2 FYEKMQ (reference sequence). The CDR3 protein is CASSLRSGGLTDTQYF. CDR3 nucleotide sequence: TGTGCCAGCAGCTTAAGGAGCGGGGGGCTCACAGATACGCAGTATTTT.

This rearrangement joins TRBV2 to TRBJ2-2; weak D call: TRBD2 (5 bases). The CDR3 length is 16 residues. Germline-derived CDR1 and CDR2 are SNHLY and FYNNEI. Trimming took 5 bases from V and 3 from J, leaving 16 bases between them. CDR3 amino acids: CASSPSLSRDTGELFF. The CDR3 DNA sequence: TGTGCCAGCAGTCCTAGTCTGTCGAGGGACACCGGGGAGCTGTTTTTT.

The chain uses TRBV19 and TRBJ1-1, with 7 bases matching TRBD1. Germline-derived CDR1 and CDR2 are LNHDA and SQIVND (reference sequence). CDR3 size: 17 residues. The ends lost 0 bases at V and 2 bases at J; junction bases unmatched: 9. The CDR3 is CASSIDWYRGGNTEAFF. CDR3 bases: TGTGCCAGTAGTATAGATTGGTACAGGGGCGGTAACACTGAAGCTTTCTTT.

The rearrangement uses TRBV25-1 and TRBJ2-7, with unresolved D. Trimming pared 1 base from V and 0 bases from J, leaving 7 bases between. The germline V gene has CDR1 MGHDK and CDR2 SYGVNS. This CDR3 spans 14 amino acids. DNA for the CDR3: TGTGCCAGCAGTGAATTGATAGTCTCCTACGAGCAGTACTTC. Amino acids: CASSELIVSYEQYF.

The chain recombines TRBV7-6 with TRBJ2-4, with TRBD2 matching 7 bases. From germline, CDR1 is SGHVS and CDR2 FNYEAQ. CDR3 size: 15 residues. V shed 4 bases and J 6 bases; nucleotides not matched to a gene: 9. The DNA for the CDR3 is TGTGCCAGCAGCTCCGAGGCGGGGGTAGGAAACATTCAGTACTTC. Translating gives CASSSEAGVGNIQYF.

The chain employs TRBV28 and TRBJ2-7, with 7 positions matching TRBD1. CDR3 length: 14 amino acids. Per the germline V gene, CDR1 is MDHEN and CDR2 is SYDVKM. With 8 bases clipped from V and 1 base from J, the junction kept 8 bases outside the gene matches. The chain's CDR3 is CASGLGGSSYEQYF. The CDR3 bases are TGTGCCAGCGGGCTAGGGGGCAGTTCCTACGAGCAGTACTTC.

The genes are TRBV5-3 and TRBJ1-5; 8 bases align to TRBD1. TRBV5-3 is designated an ORF whose function remains uncertain. The CDR3 is made up of 20 amino acids. V lost 3 bases, J lost 0 bases, and 17 bases stayed unmatched. The CDR3 DNA sequence: TGTGCCAGAAGCTACCGACAGGGGAGTTTGGCTATGGATAGCAATCAGCCCCAGCATTTT. It specifies CARSYRQGSLAMDSNQPQHF.

The chain couples TRBV5-4 to TRBJ1-6, with 7 bases fitting TRBD1. This CDR3 region has 14 residues. The V gene's germline CDR1 is SGHNT and CDR2 YYREEE (reference sequence). Unmatched junction bases numbered 4, after V lost 3 bases and J lost 7 bases. CDR3 protein: CASSSPTGNSPLHF. CDR3 DNA sequence: TGTGCCAGCAGCTCACCGACAGGGAATTCACCCCTCCACTTT.

The chain recombines TRBV9 with TRBJ1-5; D remains ambiguous. Germline CDR1 is SGDLS and CDR2 is YYNGEE. Trimming left V 4 bases short and J 0 bases short, with 14 bases between. This CDR3 has 16 amino acids. CDR3 region: CASSPLWRYSNQPQHF. CDR3 nucleotide sequence: TGTGCCAGCAGCCCTCTATGGAGATATAGCAATCAGCCCCAGCATTTT.

CDR3 in DNA: TGTGCCAGCAGCACCAGACAGGGGGTGATTTACGAGCAGTACTTC. This gives the protein CASSTRQGVIYEQYF. This sequence joins TRBV11-1 and TRBJ2-7, with 9 bases that match TRBD1. The length of the CDR3 is 15 residues. The germline gives CDR1 SGHAT, CDR2 FQDESV (reference sequence). V shed 5 bases, J shed 4 bases, and the junction held 9 bases outside the gene matches. Supplemented by reference TRBV11-1 and TRBJ2-7, the full variable domain reads EAEVAQSPRYKITEKSQAVAFWCDPISGHATLYWYRQILGQGPELLVQFQDESVVDDSQLPKDRFSAERLKGVDSTLKIQPAELGDSAMYLCASSTRQGVIYEQYFGPGTRLTVT.

The V and J genes are TRBV9 and TRBJ2-6; D possibly corresponds to TRBD1 (5 bases). In germline, CDR1 is SGDLS, CDR2 YYNGEE. The CDR3 length is 18 residues. V lost 4 bases and J lost 0, with 17 bases in between. The CDR3 DNA follows: TGTGCCAGCAGCCCCAGTAGGACACCTCGCTCTGGGGCCAACGTCCTGACTTTC. This sequence encodes CASSPSRTPRSGANVLTF.

The rearrangement joins TRBV5-4 to TRBJ2-5; D perhaps matches TRBD2 (5 bases). Trimming cost V 7 bases and J 2 bases, with 15 bases left between them. This CDR3 contains 14 residues. CDR1 is SGHNT and CDR2 is YYREEE in the germline V gene (reference sequence). CDR3 residues: CASGREAEQETQYF. The CDR3 nucleotides are TGTGCCAGCGGGAGAGAGGCAGAACAAGAGACCCAGTACTTC.

V gene TRBV2 combines with J gene TRBJ1-1; unclear D gene. The CDR3 runs 13 residues. Trimming removed 3 bases from V and 2 bases from J, with 7 bases in between. Germline V CDR1 and CDR2: SNHLY, FYNNEI. CDR3 residues: CASSDRFNTEAFF. CDR3 sequence (DNA): TGTGCCAGCAGTGACAGATTTAACACTGAAGCTTTCTTT.

The V and J genes are TRBV7-9 and TRBJ2-1; 10 bases are shared with TRBD2. V lost 1 base and J lost 8; bases outside the gene matches: 5. The CDR3 runs to 15 residues. In germline, CDR1 is SEHNR, CDR2 FQNEAQ (reference sequence). In nucleotides, the CDR3 is TGTGCCAGCAGCTTAGTACTAGCGGGGTTGGATGAGCAGTTCTTC. Translating gives CASSLVLAGLDEQFF.

The chain couples TRBV25-1 to TRBJ2-2, with D perhaps matching TRBD2 (6 bases). V lost 6 bases and J lost 5, with 10 bases in between. Germline lookup yields CDR1 MGHDK and CDR2 SYGVNS. CDR3 length: 13 amino acids. The CDR3 loop reads CASSARETGELFF. CDR3 coding DNA: TGTGCCAGCAGCGCACGGGAGACCGGGGAGCTGTTTTTT.

The V and J genes are TRBV4-1 and TRBJ2-3; 13 positions match TRBD2. This CDR3 region has 16 residues. CDR1 is MGHRA and CDR2 is YSYEKL in the germline V gene. The ends lost 1 base at V and 4 bases at J; junction bases unmatched: 2. The CDR3 nucleotides are TGCGCCAGCAGCCAAGGACTAGCGGGGGGCGCAGATACGCAGTATTTT. Its translation: CASSQGLAGGADTQYF.

The J gene is TRBJ1-3, the V gene TRBV18; D is ambiguous. V was shortened by 0 bases and J by 2 bases, with 8 bases between the two germline ends. The germline V gene has CDR1 KGHSH and CDR2 LQKENI. The CDR3 extends over 15 amino acids. The chain's CDR3 is CASSPPNSPGNTIYF. The CDR3 DNA reads TGTGCCAGCTCACCACCGAACAGCCCTGGAAACACCATATATTTT.

This clone was seen just once. J is TRBJ1-6 and V is TRBV14; tentative D call: TRBD1 (5 bases). The CDR3 runs 16 residues. V was pared by 0 bases and J by 6 bases, with 12 bases between. Germline V gene lookup returns CDR1 SGHDN and CDR2 FVKESK. CDR3 loop: CASSQDLDRINSPLHF. CDR3 DNA sequence: TGTGCCAGCAGCCAAGACCTAGACAGAATTAATTCACCCCTCCACTTT.

The chain employs TRBV7-9 and TRBJ2-3; D is unresolved. The V end was cut by 1 base, the J end by 5 bases, with 13 bases between. Germline CDR1 and CDR2: SEHNR and FQNEAQ (reference sequence). The CDR3 runs 15 residues. The CDR3 is CASSLEVLAVDTQYF. The CDR3, as DNA: TGTGCCAGCAGCTTAGAAGTTCTGGCGGTAGATACGCAGTATTTT.

The DNA of the CDR3 is TGTGCCAGCAGCGAGCGGGGGGGCCTTACAGATACGCAGTATTTT. It codes for CASSERGGLTDTQYF. J is TRBJ2-3 and V is TRBV13, with TRBD2 matching 10 bases. The CDR3 consists of 15 residues. With V trimmed by 5 bases and J by 3 bases, 5 bases remained unmatched. Germline V gives CDR1 PRHDT, CDR2 FYEKMQ (reference sequence).

This clone was detected once. The rearrangement joins TRBV4-1 to TRBJ1-4; 8 nucleotides align to TRBD1. CDR3 size: 15 residues. The germline V gene encodes CDR1 MGHRA and CDR2 YSYEKL. Germline trimming cut 0 bases from V and 7 bases from J; bases unmatched to any gene: 4. CDR3 coding DNA: TGCGCCAGCAGCCAAGAAGGTACAGGGGGTGAAAAACTGTTTTTT. It translates to CASSQEGTGGEKLFF.